Below are 18 T cell receptor beta chains sequenced from a single sample in a study of blood T cell repertoires in COVID-19. The method was immunoSEQ multiplex PCR; TCRdb's version includes in-frame clones alone and lacks a portion of them. The sample shows some 300,000 clones, 70% to 90% of them seen only once. Sequencing input: peripheral blood. The receptors stem from a woman between 45 and 60 years old with COVID-19, enrolled during active disease.

The J gene is TRBJ2-4, the V gene TRBV6-2 or TRBV6-3, with D possibly being TRBD2 (6 bases). The germline V gene has CDR1 MNHEY and CDR2 SVGEGT. This CDR3 spans 15 amino acids. V was trimmed by 4 bases and J by 8 bases, leaving 18 bases between them. CDR3 bases: TGTGCCAGCAGTTTCATCGGGGTCTCGGGGGACATTCAGTACTTC. It is translated as CASSFIGVSGDIQYF.

V and J are TRBV7-6 and TRBJ2-1; 7 bases map to TRBD2. The CDR3 consists of 17 residues. Germline CDR1 reads SGHVS; CDR2 reads FNYEAQ. The J segment lost 0 bases and the V segment lost 1 base, leaving 6 bases of the junction unmatched. CDR3 DNA sequence: TGTGCCAGCAGCTTAGGTTGGCGGGAGAGCTCCTACAATGAGCAGTTCTTC. Protein product: CASSLGWRESSYNEQFF.

This clone was detected only once. V and J are TRBV7-9 and TRBJ2-2; the D gene is possibly TRBD2 (5 bases). V lost 0 bases and J lost 1, with 12 bases in between. Per the germline V gene, CDR1 is SEHNR and CDR2 is FQNEAQ (reference sequence). This CDR3 comprises 17 residues. The CDR3 region is CASSLARVRENTGELFF. CDR3 coding DNA: TGTGCCAGCAGCTTAGCGAGAGTTCGGGAGAACACCGGGGAGCTGTTTTTT.

The chain is built from TRBV7-2 and TRBJ2-7; perhaps TRBD1 as D (5 bases). The CDR3 sequence is 14 residues long. CDR1 SGHTA and CDR2 FQGNSA come from the germline V gene. The ends were cut back, 5 bases at V and 3 bases at J, with 14 bases in the middle. CDR3 bases: TGTGCCAGCAGCCAGGGATTCGTTAGCTACGAGCAGTACTTC. Translating it yields CASSQGFVSYEQYF.

Concerning this clone: Other DNA variants within this sample encode the same CDR3. The chain has TRBV29-1 and TRBJ1-1; 8 bases fit TRBD1. Trimming took 4 bases from V and 0 from J; bases not matched to a gene: 4. Germline CDR1 SQVTM, CDR2 ANQGSEA. The CDR3 sequence is 14 residues long. The CDR3 DNA reads TGCAGCGTTGGGGACAGGCACCTGAACACTGAAGCTTTCTTT. Protein sequence: CSVGDRHLNTEAFF.

The rearrangement links TRBV5-1 to TRBJ2-3, with 7 bases that match TRBD1. This CDR3 spans 16 amino acids. Trimming cost V 0 bases and J 0 bases; bases outside gene matches: 4. Germline assignment: CDR1 SGHRS and CDR2 YFSETQ. The CDR3 nucleotides are TGCGCCAGCAGCTTGGATGGGACAGATAGCACAGATACGCAGTATTTT. Translated: CASSLDGTDSTDTQYF.

V usage is TRBV11-2 and J usage is TRBJ2-1; D possibly corresponds to TRBD1 (7 bases). Per germline, CDR1 SGHAT and CDR2 FQNNGV. Trimming took off 7 bases at V and 9 bases at J, with 22 bases between the two ends. The CDR3 runs 15 residues. CDR3 residues: CASNSLGGGMVEQFF. The CDR3 DNA reads TGTGCCAGCAATAGCCTAGGGGGCGGGATGGTTGAGCAGTTCTTC.

The rearrangement links TRBV27 to TRBJ1-1; perhaps TRBD1 as D (5 bases). The germline V gene has CDR1 MNHEY and CDR2 SMNVEV (reference sequence). This CDR3 has 14 residues. The V end was cut by 3 bases, the J end by 2 bases, with 10 bases between. For the CDR3, the DNA is TGTGCCAGCAGTTTCTTTAGGGGTAACACTGAAGCTTTCTTT. Protein: CASSFFRGNTEAFF.

This clone was counted a few times. V is TRBV9 and J is TRBJ1-1; 7 nucleotides agree with TRBD1. The CDR3 covers 14 residues. V gave up 3 bases and J gave up 3 bases; unmatched junction bases: 5. Germline lookup yields CDR1 SGDLS and CDR2 YYNGEE. This CDR3 is CASSETGKYTEAFF. In nucleotides, the CDR3 is TGTGCCAGCAGCGAGACAGGGAAGTACACTGAAGCTTTCTTT.

This chain joins TRBV7-3 and TRBJ1-2, with D tentatively TRBD1 (5 bases). The V end was cut by 5 bases, the J end by 4 bases, with 17 bases between. The CDR3 loop spans 15 amino acids. CDR1 is SGHTA, CDR2 FQGTGA, per germline. The CDR3 DNA sequence: TGTGCCAGCAGCGCTCAGGCGGGACTGAGCTATGGCTACACCTTC. Amino acids: CASSAQAGLSYGYTF. Variable domain in full (rest from reference TRBV7-3 and TRBJ1-2): GAGVSQTPSNKVTEKGKYVELRCDPISGHTALYWYRQSLGQGPEFLIYFQGTGAADDSGLPNDRFFAVRPEGSVSTLKIQRTERGDSAVYLCASSAQAGLSYGYTFGSGTRLTVV.

The chain carries TRBV11-1 and TRBJ1-1; D might be TRBD1 (6 bases). Germline CDR1 is SGHAT and CDR2 is FQDESV (reference sequence). The CDR3 is 14 residues long. V was cut by 2 bases and J by 3 bases, with 10 bases left in between. CDR3 sequence: CASSLRGGDTEAFF. The CDR3 region has the DNA TGTGCCAGCAGCTTAAGAGGGGGAGACACTGAAGCTTTCTTT.

This sequence joins TRBV29-1 and TRBJ2-7; 7 nucleotides line up with TRBD1. Germline V gene sequence: CDR1 SQVTM, CDR2 ANQGSEA. The CDR3 sequence is 13 residues long. CDR3 sequence: CRVGTAEIYEQYF. The CDR3 DNA is TGCAGGGTCGGGACAGCTGAAATCTACGAGCAGTACTTC.

The rearrangement joins TRBV29-1 to TRBJ2-3; possibly TRBD1 for D (5 bases). The CDR3 runs 15 residues. Germline lookup yields CDR1 SQVTM and CDR2 ANQGSEA. The V end was cut by 6 bases, the J end by 2 bases, with 18 bases between. As DNA, the CDR3 is TGCAGCGTGGAAAGACAGAGCATTATCACAGATACGCAGTATTTT. This gives the protein CSVERQSIITDTQYF.

The V gene is TRBV7-2, the J gene TRBJ2-3, with 9 bases fitting TRBD2. The CDR3 spans 16 residues. Germline loops: CDR1 SGHTA, CDR2 FQGNSA. The trim removed 3 bases at V and 5 bases at J, leaving 9 bases unmatched. The CDR3: CASSFILAGFGDTQYF. The DNA for the CDR3 is TGTGCCAGCAGCTTTATACTAGCGGGTTTTGGAGATACGCAGTATTTT.

V usage is TRBV5-1 and J usage is TRBJ2-5; possible D gene TRBD1, 5 bases. Germline CDR1 reads SGHRS; CDR2 reads YFSETQ. CDR3 length equals 14 residues. Deletions cut 1 base from V and 3 bases from J, with 10 bases between. CDR3 in DNA: TGCGCCAGCAGCTTGATTCTAGGGGAAGAGACCCAGTACTTC. This encodes CASSLILGEETQYF.

This clone was found once. This sequence joins TRBV28 and TRBJ2-5, with D hard to call. V shed 7 bases and J shed 6 bases, with 9 bases lying between them. Germline V gene sequence: CDR1 MDHEN, CDR2 SYDVKM. The CDR3 is made up of 11 amino acids. CDR3 bases: TGTGCCAGCACCTATTCGAAGACCCAGTACTTC. Protein: CASTYSKTQYF.

CDR3 in amino acids: CSVVARTEAFF. The DNA of the CDR3 is TGCAGCGTTGTCGCGAGGACTGAAGCTTTCTTT. V gene TRBV29-1 combines with J gene TRBJ1-1; unclear D gene. The CDR3 sequence is 11 residues long. V was trimmed by 4 bases and J by 5 bases, leaving 8 bases between them. CDR1 SQVTM and CDR2 ANQGSEA come from the germline V gene.

The V and J genes are TRBV18 and TRBJ2-1; weak D call: TRBD2 (5 bases). Germline CDR1 reads KGHSH; CDR2 reads LQKENI. V was shortened by 1 base and J by 0 bases, with 10 bases between the two germline ends. The CDR3 contains 16 residues. The CDR3 protein is CASSPQGVPSYNEQFF. Here the CDR3 DNA reads TGTGCCAGCTCACCACAGGGAGTACCCTCCTACAATGAGCAGTTCTTC.